These 5 T cell receptor beta chains originate from one sample sequenced in a study of T cell changes during pregnancy in multiple sclerosis. TCRdb keeps only in-frame clones here, not all; method: immunoSEQ multiplex PCR. The table records approximately 40,000 clones, approximately 91% of them present only once. The sample was CD8+ T cells from peripheral blood mononuclear cells, taken after pregnancy. The receptor source for this set is a female donor with multiple sclerosis, enrolled in a pregnancy study.

V and J are TRBV27 and TRBJ1-4; TRBD1 agrees at 9 bases. The germline V gene encodes CDR1 MNHEY and CDR2 SMNVEV (reference sequence). The CDR3 loop spans 18 amino acids. The V and J ends lost 4 bases and 6 bases, in that order; junction bases with no gene match: 15. The CDR3: CASSSTNRDRVGDEKLFF. In DNA, the CDR3 is TGTGCCAGCAGTTCGACCAACCGGGACAGGGTGGGGGATGAAAAACTGTTTTTT.

The rearrangement uses TRBV10-1 and TRBJ2-2; D possibly corresponds to TRBD2 (5 bases). Germline CDR1 WNHNN, CDR2 SYGVQD (reference sequence). V was shortened by 2 bases and J by 5 bases, with 9 bases between the two germline ends. The CDR3 has 14 residues. The CDR3, as DNA: TGCGCCAGCAGTGAGGACTACCTAACCGGGGAGCTGTTTTTT. It yields the protein CASSEDYLTGELFF.

This chain links TRBV13 with TRBJ2-3; possibly TRBD2 for D (5 bases). The CDR3 is 16 amino acids. Trimming shortened V by 4 bases and J by 1 base, and 15 bases separated the two germline ends. CDR1 is PRHDT, CDR2 FYEKMQ, per germline (reference sequence). Here the CDR3 reads CASSSPGTTRTDTQYF. The CDR3 region has the DNA TGTGCCAGCAGCTCGCCGGGAACCACCCGCACAGATACGCAGTATTTT.

The V and J genes are TRBV7-8 and TRBJ2-1, with 10 bases matching TRBD2. Germline CDR1 reads SGHVS; CDR2 reads FQNEAQ. There are 15 residues in the CDR3. The V gene end was trimmed by 5 bases and the J gene end by 3 bases; junction bases not matched to a gene: 4. CDR3 sequence reads: CASSPRTSGYNEQFF. As DNA, the CDR3 is TGTGCCAGCAGCCCCCGGACTAGCGGCTACAATGAGCAGTTCTTC.

This rearrangement joins TRBV7-6 to TRBJ2-7; perhaps TRBD2 as D (6 bases). The CDR3 has 15 amino acids. Between the trimmed V and J ends, which lost 2 bases and 2 bases, there was a span of 13 bases. From germline, CDR1 is SGHVS and CDR2 FNYEAQ. The DNA of the CDR3 is TGTGCCAGCAGCTTATGGCAGGGAGGCACCTACGAGCAGTACTTC. It encodes CASSLWQGGTYEQYF.